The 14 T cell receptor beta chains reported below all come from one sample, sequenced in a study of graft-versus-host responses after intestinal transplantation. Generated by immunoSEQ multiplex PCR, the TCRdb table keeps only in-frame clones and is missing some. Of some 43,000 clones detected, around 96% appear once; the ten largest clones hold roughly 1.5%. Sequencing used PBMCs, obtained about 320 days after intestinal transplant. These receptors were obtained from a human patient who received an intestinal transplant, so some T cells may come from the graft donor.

The CDR3 region is CASSFGTGDQPQHF. The CDR3 coding sequence is TGTGCCAGCAGCTTCGGCACGGGGGATCAGCCCCAGCATTTT. V and J are TRBV13 and TRBJ1-5; D possibly corresponds to TRBD1 (5 bases). The CDR3 runs to 14 residues. V dropped 3 bases and J dropped 5 bases, with 11 bases sitting between them. CDR1 is PRHDT, CDR2 FYEKMQ, per germline (reference sequence).

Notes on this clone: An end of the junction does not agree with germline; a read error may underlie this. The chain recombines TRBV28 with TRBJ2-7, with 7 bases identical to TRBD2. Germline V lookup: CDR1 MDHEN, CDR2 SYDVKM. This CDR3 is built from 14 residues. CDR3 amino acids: CTSSWGGSSCEQYF. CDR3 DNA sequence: TGTACCAGCTCCTGGGGCGGGAGCTCCTGCGAGCAGTACTTC.

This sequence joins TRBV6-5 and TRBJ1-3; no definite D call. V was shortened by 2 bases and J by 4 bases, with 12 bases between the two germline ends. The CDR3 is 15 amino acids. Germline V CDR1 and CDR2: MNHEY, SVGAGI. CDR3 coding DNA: TGTGCCAGCAGTTACGTCGGCCCTTTCGGAAACACCATATATTTT. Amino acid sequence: CASSYVGPFGNTIYF.

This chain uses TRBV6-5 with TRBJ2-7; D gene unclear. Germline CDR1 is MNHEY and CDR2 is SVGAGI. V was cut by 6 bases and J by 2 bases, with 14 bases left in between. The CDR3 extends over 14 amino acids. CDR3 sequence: CASRKSDGTYEQYF. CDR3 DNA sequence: TGTGCCAGCAGAAAGTCTGACGGTACCTACGAGCAGTACTTC.

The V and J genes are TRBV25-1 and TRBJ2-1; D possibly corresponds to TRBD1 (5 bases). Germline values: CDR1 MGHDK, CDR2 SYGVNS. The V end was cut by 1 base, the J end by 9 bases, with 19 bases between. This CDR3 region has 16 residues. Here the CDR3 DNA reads TGTGCCAGCAGTGAATCCAGACAGTACAGGAGAGGTGAGCAGTTCTTC. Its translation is CASSESRQYRRGEQFF.

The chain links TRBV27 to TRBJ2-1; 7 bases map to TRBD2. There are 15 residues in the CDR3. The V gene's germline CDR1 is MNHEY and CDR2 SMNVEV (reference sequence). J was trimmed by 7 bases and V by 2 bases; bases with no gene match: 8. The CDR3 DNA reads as TGTGCCAGCAGTTTAGGACTAGGATTTCGGAATGAGCAGTTCTTC. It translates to CASSLGLGFRNEQFF.

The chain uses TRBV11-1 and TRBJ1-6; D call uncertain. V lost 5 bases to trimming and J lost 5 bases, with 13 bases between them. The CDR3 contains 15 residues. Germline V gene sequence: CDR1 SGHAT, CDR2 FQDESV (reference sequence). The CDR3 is CASSASSGNNSPLHF. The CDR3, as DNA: TGTGCCAGCAGCGCCTCATCGGGGAATAATTCACCCCTCCACTTT.

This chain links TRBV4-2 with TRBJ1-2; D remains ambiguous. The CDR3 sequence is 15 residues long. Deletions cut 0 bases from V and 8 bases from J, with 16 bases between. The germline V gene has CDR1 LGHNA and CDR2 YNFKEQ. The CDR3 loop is CASSQDLEVVLGYTF. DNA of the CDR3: TGTGCCAGCAGCCAAGATTTGGAGGTGGTACTCGGCTACACCTTC.

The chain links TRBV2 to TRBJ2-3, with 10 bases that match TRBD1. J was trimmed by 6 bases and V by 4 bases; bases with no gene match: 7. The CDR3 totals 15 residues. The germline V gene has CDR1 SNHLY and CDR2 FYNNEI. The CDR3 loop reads CASSATTGGEDTQYF. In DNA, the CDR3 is TGTGCCAGCAGTGCTACGACAGGGGGCGAGGATACGCAGTATTTT.

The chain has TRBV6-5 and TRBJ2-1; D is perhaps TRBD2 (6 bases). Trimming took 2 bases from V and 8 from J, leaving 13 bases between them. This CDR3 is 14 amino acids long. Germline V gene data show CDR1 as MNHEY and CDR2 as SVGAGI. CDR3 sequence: CASSYPGGGDEQFF. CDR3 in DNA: TGTGCCAGCAGTTACCCCGGGGGAGGCGATGAGCAGTTCTTC.

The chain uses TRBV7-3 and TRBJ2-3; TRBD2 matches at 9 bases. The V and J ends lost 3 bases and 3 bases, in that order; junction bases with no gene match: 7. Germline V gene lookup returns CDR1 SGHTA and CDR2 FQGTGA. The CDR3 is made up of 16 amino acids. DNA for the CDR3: TGTGCCAGCAGCTTCACCCGTAGCGGGGGAACAGATACGCAGTATTTT. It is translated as CASSFTRSGGTDTQYF.

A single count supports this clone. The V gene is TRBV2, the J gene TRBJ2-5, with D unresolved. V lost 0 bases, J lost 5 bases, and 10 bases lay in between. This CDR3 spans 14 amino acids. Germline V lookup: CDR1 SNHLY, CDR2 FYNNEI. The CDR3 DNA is TGTGCCAGCAGTGAAGCTTGGGTCCTCGAGACCCAGTACTTC. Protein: CASSEAWVLETQYF.

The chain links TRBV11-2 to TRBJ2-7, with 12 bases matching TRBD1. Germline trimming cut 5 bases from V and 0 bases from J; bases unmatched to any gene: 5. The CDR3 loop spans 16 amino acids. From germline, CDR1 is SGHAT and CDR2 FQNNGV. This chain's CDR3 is CASSVRDRGLSYEQYF. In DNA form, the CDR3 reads TGTGCCAGCAGCGTCCGGGACAGGGGGCTCTCCTACGAGCAGTACTTC.

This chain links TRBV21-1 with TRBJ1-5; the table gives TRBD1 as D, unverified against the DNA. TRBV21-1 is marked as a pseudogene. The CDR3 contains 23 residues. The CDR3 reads CASSKALFFEGQCRPASNQPQHF. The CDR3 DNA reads TGTGCCAGCAGCAAAGCGCTCTTTTTCGAGGGACAGTGCCGACCGGCAAGCAATCAGCCCCAGCATTTT.